Detailed here is one T cell receptor (beta chain). As defined, naive CD8 cells were CD45RO-negative and positively selected for CCR7, with terminally differentiated effector memory CD45RA+ cells excluded. This sample was taken from a study of shared clonotypes between healthy human individuals. Whole-study context: Contributing individuals were two females and a few males aged 18 to 49.

Trimming took 1 base from V and 2 from J, leaving 10 bases between them. CDR1 and CDR2 (germline): MNHEY, SVGAGI. This CDR3 is built from 15 residues. Clones were sequenced by immunoSEQ multiplex PCR, and TCRdb holds only the in-frame ones, with some missing. The data hold some 580,000 clones, with 95% to 98% observed a single time. The sequence derives from a man aged 30 to 45 in good health. J is TRBJ2-3 and V is TRBV6-5, with D perhaps being TRBD1 or TRBD2 (5 bases each). Sequencing input: naive CD8+ T cells sorted from blood. The CDR3 DNA reads as TGTGCCAGCAGTTACTTGGGGGTCTTCACAGATACGCAGTATTTT. Its protein product is CASSYLGVFTDTQYF.